The source of this TCR beta chain is a study of beta chain features in type 1 diabetes. Whole-study results and caveats: For cells with high TCR expression, cDNA sequencing could yield over-representation. Type 1 diabetes patients had fewer VDJ junction insertions and more deletions. A PCR bias possibly favoring shorter templates would apply equally to patients and controls. Among all four CD4+ subsets, Type 1 diabetes patients had TCRB CDR3s that were moderately but significantly shorter.

The whole isolated RNA underwent reverse transcription, so sequencing captured expressed TCRB transcripts. Produced via immunoSEQ multiplex PCR; TCRdb's table is partial and in-frame only. The sample consists of about 400,000 clones, over 10% of them appearing once. This clone was detected a few times. Its antigen remains unidentified. Each population that was sorted was more than 95% pure. Trimming cost V 6 bases and J 7 bases, with 13 bases left between them. The CDR3 length is 12 residues. Germline V gives CDR1 ENHRY, CDR2 SYGVKD. The genes are TRBV10-3 and TRBJ2-7, with D perhaps matching TRBD1 (5 bases). The receptor was isolated from a woman under 30 with type 1 diabetes. Sequenced material: naive CD4+ T cells from blood. The CDR3 loop reads CAIRDTQEEQYF. The CDR3 nucleotides read TGTGCCATCAGGGACACCCAAGAGGAGCAGTACTTC.